The text below deals with one T cell receptor (beta chain). This sample is drawn from a study of blood T cell repertoires in COVID-19. Looking at the study overall: Cohort 3 recovered donors had two negative PCRs, clearance, or symptom resolution.

J lost 0 bases, V lost 4 bases, and 9 bases had no gene match. The germline V gene encodes CDR1 LGHNA and CDR2 YNFKEQ. This CDR3 spans 16 amino acids. As processed by the authors: Estimation of nucleated cell counts relied on the amplification of reference gene primers. TCRdb keeps only in-frame clones here, not all; method: immunoSEQ multiplex PCR. V, J and clone size derive from that table, while D and trimming were established from the DNA sequence. Here the sample spans hundreds of thousands of clones, 70% to 90% being singletons. The chain has TRBV4-2 and TRBJ2-7; 7 bases are a match to TRBD2. The sequenced sample consisted of PBMCs or T cells enriched from blood (not recorded which). The clonotype was recovered from a man aged 35-49 years in a cohort exposed to, infected with or recovered from COVID-19 (not recorded which). The CDR3 nucleotides are TGTGCCAGCAGCCCTCGGGCGGGAGCGGGCTCCTACGAGCAGTACTTC. This codes for CASSPRAGAGSYEQYF.